One sample yielded the 15 T cell receptor beta chains listed below, sequenced in a study of T cell changes during pregnancy in multiple sclerosis. Assay: immunoSEQ multiplex PCR; the TCRdb copy retains only in-frame clones and omits some. The sample carries approximately 100,000 clones, roughly 92% recorded once. The sequencing here drew on peripheral blood, taken after pregnancy. Receptor source: a female donor with multiple sclerosis, enrolled in a pregnancy study.

The J gene is TRBJ2-1, the V gene TRBV7-9; weak D call: TRBD2 (7 bases). Deletions cut 2 bases from V and 5 bases from J, with 13 bases between. The CDR3 extends over 15 amino acids. CDR1 SEHNR and CDR2 FQNEAQ come from the germline V gene (reference sequence). CDR3 in amino acids: CASSLRRGGDNEQFF. Here the CDR3 DNA reads TGTGCCAGCAGCTTAAGAAGGGGGGGCGACAATGAGCAGTTCTTC. The full variable domain, rest sourced from reference TRBV7-9 and TRBJ2-1, is DTGVSQNPRHKITKRGQNVTFRCDPISEHNRLYWYRQTLGQGPEFLTYFQNEAQLEKSRLLSDRFSAERPKGSFSTLEIQRTEQGDSAMYLCASSLRRGGDNEQFFGPGTRLTVL.

The V and J genes are TRBV27 and TRBJ1-4, with D perhaps matching TRBD1 (6 bases). Per the germline V gene, CDR1 is MNHEY and CDR2 is SMNVEV (reference sequence). This CDR3 comprises 17 residues. V dropped 3 bases and J dropped 3 bases, with 17 bases sitting between them. For the CDR3, the DNA is TGTGCCAGCAGTTTTTTACATTATGGACAGCCTAATGAAAAACTGTTTTTT. Amino acids: CASSFLHYGQPNEKLFF.

This clone was found once. This chain links TRBV19 with TRBJ2-5, with D perhaps matching TRBD2 (5 bases). CDR1 LNHDA and CDR2 SQIVND come from the germline V gene (reference sequence). V was cut by 0 bases and J by 4 bases, with 9 bases left in between. CDR3 size: 14 residues. Here the CDR3 DNA reads TGTGCCAGTAGTATAGAAGGTAGCGCAGAGACCCAGTACTTC. This encodes CASSIEGSAETQYF. The complete variable domain, with remaining parts taken from reference TRBV19 and TRBJ2-5, reads DGGITQSPKYLFRKEGQNVTLSCEQNLNHDAMYWYRQDPGQGLRLIYYSQIVNDFQKGDIAEGYSVSREKKESFPLTVTSAQKNPTAFYLCASSIEGSAETQYFGPGTRLLVL.

The gene calls are TRBV2 and TRBJ1-2; TRBD1 matches at 9 bases. The CDR3 has 14 amino acids. Germline V lookup: CDR1 SNHLY, CDR2 FYNNEI. V was pared by 6 bases and J by 3 bases, with 5 bases of the junction left unmatched. The CDR3 DNA sequence: TGTGCCAGCAGGACCACAGGGGGCGACTATGGCTACACCTTC. It codes for CASRTTGGDYGYTF.

The genes are TRBV30 and TRBJ2-3, with D perhaps TRBD2 (5 bases). Germline CDR1 is GTSNPN and CDR2 is SVGIG (reference sequence). V was cut by 3 bases and J by 2 bases, with 9 bases left in between. This CDR3 is built from 13 residues. The CDR3 loop reads CAWRGGATDTQYF. The DNA of the CDR3 is TGTGCCTGGAGAGGAGGAGCCACAGATACGCAGTATTTT.

The V and J genes are TRBV19 and TRBJ1-3; D is unresolved. CDR1 is LNHDA and CDR2 is SQIVND in the germline V gene (reference sequence). Trimming took 6 bases from V and 0 from J, leaving 15 bases between them. The CDR3 consists of 16 residues. The CDR3 bases are TGTGCCAGTAGACCGATTACCGGGAGCTCTGGAAACACCATATATTTT. Protein: CASRPITGSSGNTIYF. Variable domain in full (rest from reference TRBV19 and TRBJ1-3): DGGITQSPKYLFRKEGQNVTLSCEQNLNHDAMYWYRQDPGQGLRLIYYSQIVNDFQKGDIAEGYSVSREKKESFPLTVTSAQKNPTAFYLCASRPITGSSGNTIYFGEGSWLTVV.

The chain links TRBV7-3 to TRBJ2-3; 9 bases map to TRBD1. Germline V lookup: CDR1 SGHTA, CDR2 FQGTGA. The J segment lost 3 bases and the V segment lost 4 bases, leaving 2 bases of the junction unmatched. This CDR3 is 14 amino acids long. CDR3 loop: CASSWDRVTDTQYF. The CDR3 nucleotides read TGTGCCAGCAGCTGGGACAGGGTAACAGATACGCAGTATTTT.

The V and J genes are TRBV27 and TRBJ1-1; 8 bases match TRBD1. CDR1 and CDR2 (germline): MNHEY, SMNVEV (reference sequence). Trimming at V came to 2 bases and at J to 7 bases, leaving 3 bases not matched to a gene. CDR3 length equals 13 residues. CDR3 sequence: CASSLPDRGEAFF. CDR3 bases: TGTGCCAGCAGTTTACCCGACAGGGGTGAAGCTTTCTTT.

The chain is built from TRBV5-6 and TRBJ1-2, with D tentatively TRBD1 (5 bases). Germline CDR1 and CDR2: SGHDT and YYEEEE. This CDR3 has 16 residues. V gave up 1 base and J gave up 2 bases, with 15 bases separating them. CDR3 in DNA: TGTGCCAGCAGCTTGTGGTTTACAGGCGACAACTATGGCTACACCTTC. Its protein is CASSLWFTGDNYGYTF.

CDR3 in DNA: TGTGCCAGCAGTTTCTTTGGGCGAGGGGAGCTGTTTTTT. As protein: CASSFFGRGELFF. The chain links TRBV27 to TRBJ2-2; the D is unclear. Germline V gene lookup returns CDR1 MNHEY and CDR2 SMNVEV (reference sequence). There are 13 residues in the CDR3. Between the trimmed V and J ends, which lost 3 bases and 8 bases, there was a span of 10 bases.

The chain links TRBV5-8 to TRBJ2-2, with 9 bases fitting TRBD2. The CDR3 is made up of 16 amino acids. Trimming at V came to 1 base and at J to 4 bases, leaving 5 bases not matched to a gene. Germline CDR1 and CDR2: SGHTS and YDEGEE. The CDR3 nucleotides are TGTGCCAGCAGCTTGTTTAGCGGGAGTATCACCGGGGAGCTGTTTTTT. This encodes CASSLFSGSITGELFF.

The V call is TRBV4-2, the J call TRBJ1-1, with D possibly TRBD1 on 6 matching bases. CDR1 and CDR2 (germline): LGHNA, YNFKEQ. This CDR3 region has 16 residues. Trimming shortened V by 2 bases and J by 3 bases, and 16 bases separated the two germline ends. Here the CDR3 reads CASSQRAGAWDTEAFF. DNA of the CDR3: TGTGCCAGCAGCCAAAGGGCGGGGGCCTGGGACACTGAAGCTTTCTTT.

Comments on this clone: The junction departs from germline at one end; a sequencing error may be responsible. The CDR3 sequence: CAWSAPDSRNTIYF. CDR3 coding DNA: TGTGCCTGGAGTGCCCCGGACTCTCGAAACACCATATATTTT. This chain uses TRBV30 with TRBJ1-3; D ambiguous. The germline V gene has CDR1 GTSNPN and CDR2 SVGIG (reference sequence). The CDR3 loop spans 14 amino acids.

The chain uses TRBV5-1 and TRBJ1-4; D might be TRBD1 (5 bases). V gave up 0 bases and J gave up 4 bases, with 13 bases separating them. The CDR3 totals 16 residues. CDR1 and CDR2 from the germline V gene are SGHRS and YFSETQ. The CDR3 nucleotides read TGCGCCAGCAGCTTGGAGGGTCAAGGGGTTAATGAAAAACTGTTTTTT. It encodes CASSLEGQGVNEKLFF.

The chain has TRBV5-4 and TRBJ1-1, with TRBD1 identical over 7 bases. The CDR3 runs 15 residues. Germline CDR1 is SGHNT and CDR2 is YYREEE (reference sequence). The V gene end was trimmed by 4 bases and the J gene end by 2 bases; junction bases not matched to a gene: 8. CDR3 sequence: CASSAGTASNTEAFF. In DNA form, the CDR3 reads TGTGCCAGCAGCGCGGGGACAGCCTCTAACACTGAAGCTTTCTTT.